This T cell receptor (beta chain) was captured in a study of blood T cell repertoires in COVID-19. Study-level background: The origin of the acute and convalescent COVID-19 samples was the United States, Italy and Spain. Sample material is recorded as cDNA or gDNA derived from T cells, B-cell-depleted T cells, or PBMCs.

Original methodology: Amplification with reference gene primers provided the estimates of nucleated cell counts. Assay used: immunoSEQ multiplex PCR; TCRdb lists only in-frame clones, some missing. V and J calls and clone size follow that table, whereas D and trimming were derived from the DNA. The sample lists 200,000 or so clones; 84% were seen once. J gave up 6 bases and V 4 bases, and 11 bases lay outside the gene matches. Germline V gene data show CDR1 as LGHDT and CDR2 as YNNKEL (reference sequence). The CDR3 consists of 16 residues. The chain carries TRBV3-1 (or the pseudogene TRBV3-2) and TRBJ2-3, with 9 bases that match TRBD2. The receptor was isolated from a human donor in a cohort sampled during active COVID-19. Source material: peripheral blood. The CDR3 DNA is TGTGCCAGCAGCCGAATGACTAGCGGCATCATGGATACGCAGTATTTT. Translating it yields CASSRMTSGIMDTQYF.